This record concerns one T cell receptor (beta chain) sequence. V was pared by 7 bases and J by 5 bases, with 15 bases between. This CDR3 comprises 14 residues. The germline CDR1 and CDR2 sequences are SGDLS and YYNGEE. Generated by immunoSEQ multiplex PCR, the TCRdb table keeps only in-frame clones and is missing some. The data contain a few hundred thousand clones, around 90% of them singletons. This sample stems from a study of blood T cell repertoires in COVID-19. The clonotype originates from a woman aged 40 to 49 with COVID-19, enrolled during active disease. The chain uses TRBV9 and TRBJ2-2, with D possibly TRBD2 on 6 matching bases. The sequencing input was peripheral blood. This CDR3 is CASGIGGETGELFF. CDR3 nucleotide sequence: TGTGCCAGCGGGATAGGAGGGGAGACCGGGGAGCTGTTTTTT.